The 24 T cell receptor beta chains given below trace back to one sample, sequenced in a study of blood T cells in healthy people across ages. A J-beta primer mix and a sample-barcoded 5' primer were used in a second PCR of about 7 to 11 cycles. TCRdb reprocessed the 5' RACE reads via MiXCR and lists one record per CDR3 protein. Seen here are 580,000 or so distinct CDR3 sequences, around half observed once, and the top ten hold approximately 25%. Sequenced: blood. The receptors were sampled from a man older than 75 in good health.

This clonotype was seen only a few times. CDR3 in amino acids: CASSFRGRGQYF. In nucleotides, the CDR3 is TGTGCCAGCAGTTTTCGGGGTCGAGGGCAGTACTTC. J is TRBJ2-7 and V is TRBV12-3 or TRBV12-4; maybe TRBD2 (5 bases). V was shortened by 3 bases and J by 9 bases, with 12 bases between the two germline ends. The CDR3 sequence is 12 residues long.

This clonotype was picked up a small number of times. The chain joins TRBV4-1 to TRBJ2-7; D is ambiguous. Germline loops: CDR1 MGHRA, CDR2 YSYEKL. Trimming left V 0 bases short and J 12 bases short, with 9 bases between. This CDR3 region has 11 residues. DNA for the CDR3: TGCGCCAGCAGCCAAGACCTTATATGGTACTTC. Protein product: CASSQDLIWYF.

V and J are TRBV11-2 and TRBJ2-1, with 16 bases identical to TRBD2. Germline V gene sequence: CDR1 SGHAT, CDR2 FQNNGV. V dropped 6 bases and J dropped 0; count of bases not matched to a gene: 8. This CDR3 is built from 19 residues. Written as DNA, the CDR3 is TGTGCCAGCAGATCGGGACTAGCGGGAGGGCTCCTCTCCTACAATGAGCAGTTCTTC. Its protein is CASRSGLAGGLLSYNEQFF.

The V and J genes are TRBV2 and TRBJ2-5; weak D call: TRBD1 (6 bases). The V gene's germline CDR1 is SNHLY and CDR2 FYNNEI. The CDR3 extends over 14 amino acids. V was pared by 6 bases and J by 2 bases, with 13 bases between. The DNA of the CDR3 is TGTGCCAGCAGACCATCGACAGGTCAAGAGACCCAGTACTTC. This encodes CASRPSTGQETQYF.

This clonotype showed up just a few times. CDR3 nucleotide sequence: TGTGCCAGCAGCCAACCACAGGAAATGAACACTGAAGCTTTCTTT. Residues: CASSQPQEMNTEAFF. The chain uses TRBV3-1 and TRBJ1-1; D may be TRBD1 (5 bases). Trimming took 2 bases from V and 0 from J, leaving 10 bases between them. The germline V gene has CDR1 LGHDT and CDR2 YNNKEL (reference sequence). CDR3 length equals 15 residues.

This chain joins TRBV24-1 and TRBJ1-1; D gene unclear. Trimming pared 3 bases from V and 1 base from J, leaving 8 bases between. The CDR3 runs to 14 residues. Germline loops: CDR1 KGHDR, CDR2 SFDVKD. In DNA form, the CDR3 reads TGTGCCACCAGTGATATCGTGGAGAACACTGAAGCTTTCTTT. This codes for CATSDIVENTEAFF.

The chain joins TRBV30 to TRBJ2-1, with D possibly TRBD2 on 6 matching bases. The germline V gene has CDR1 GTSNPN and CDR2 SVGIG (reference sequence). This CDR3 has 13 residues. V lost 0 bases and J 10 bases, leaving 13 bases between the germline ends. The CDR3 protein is CAWSVGGRQEQFF. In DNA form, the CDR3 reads TGTGCCTGGAGTGTGGGGGGACGTCAAGAGCAGTTCTTC.

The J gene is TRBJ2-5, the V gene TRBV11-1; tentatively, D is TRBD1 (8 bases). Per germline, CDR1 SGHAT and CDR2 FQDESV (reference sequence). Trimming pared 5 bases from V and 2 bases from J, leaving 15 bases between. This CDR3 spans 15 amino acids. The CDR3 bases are TGTGCCAGCAGCCGGACAGGGAGGGAACAAGAGACCCAGTACTTC. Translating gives CASSRTGREQETQYF.

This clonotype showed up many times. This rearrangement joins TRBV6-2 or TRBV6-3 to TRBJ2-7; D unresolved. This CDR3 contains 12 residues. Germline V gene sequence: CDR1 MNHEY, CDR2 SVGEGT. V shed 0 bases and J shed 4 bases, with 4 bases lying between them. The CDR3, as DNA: TGTGCCAGCAGTTACTCGCGGTACGAGCAGTACTTC. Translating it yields CASSYSRYEQYF.

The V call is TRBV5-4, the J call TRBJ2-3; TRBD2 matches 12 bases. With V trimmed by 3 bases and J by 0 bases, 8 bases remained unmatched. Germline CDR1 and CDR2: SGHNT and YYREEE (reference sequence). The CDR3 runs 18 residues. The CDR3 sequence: CASSSSPSGGGSTDTQYF. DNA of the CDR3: TGTGCCAGCAGCTCGTCCCCTAGCGGGGGGGGTAGCACAGATACGCAGTATTTT.

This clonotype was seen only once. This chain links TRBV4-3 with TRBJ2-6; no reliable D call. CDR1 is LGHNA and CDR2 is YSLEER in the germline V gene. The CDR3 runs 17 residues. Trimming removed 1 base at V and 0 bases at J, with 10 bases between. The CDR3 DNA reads TGCGCCAGCAGCCAAGCGGACGTGAGCTCTGGGGCCAACGTCCTGACTTTC. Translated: CASSQADVSSGANVLTF.

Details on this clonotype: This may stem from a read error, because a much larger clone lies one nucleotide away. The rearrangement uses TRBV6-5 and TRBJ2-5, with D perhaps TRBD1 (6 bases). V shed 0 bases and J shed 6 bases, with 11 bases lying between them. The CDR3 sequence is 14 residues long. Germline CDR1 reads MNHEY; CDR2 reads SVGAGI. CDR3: CASSYSWGQKTQYF. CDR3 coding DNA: TGTGCCAGCAGTTACTCCTGGGGGCAGAAGACCCAGTACTTC.

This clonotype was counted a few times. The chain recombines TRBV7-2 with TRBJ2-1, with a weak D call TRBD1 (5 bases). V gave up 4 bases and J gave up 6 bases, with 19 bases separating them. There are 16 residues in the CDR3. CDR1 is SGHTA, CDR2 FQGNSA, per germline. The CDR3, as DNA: TGTGCCAGCAGCTCGGACACCCGGGCGCCCTTCAATGAGCAGTTCTTC. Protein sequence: CASSSDTRAPFNEQFF.

The CDR3 DNA reads TGTGCCAGCAGCCAAGGTGGATGGGTTGAAGCTTTCTTT. Amino acid sequence: CASSQGGWVEAFF. The rearrangement joins TRBV3-1 to TRBJ1-1; D gene unclear. Looked up from germline, CDR1 is LGHDT and CDR2 is YNNKEL (reference sequence). Between the trimmed V and J ends, which lost 1 base and 7 bases, there was a span of 10 bases. The CDR3 sequence is 13 residues long.

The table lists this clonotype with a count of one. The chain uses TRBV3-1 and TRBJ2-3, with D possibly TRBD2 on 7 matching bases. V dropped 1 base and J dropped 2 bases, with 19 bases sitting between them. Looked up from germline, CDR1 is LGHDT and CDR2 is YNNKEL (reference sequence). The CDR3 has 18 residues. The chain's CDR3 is CASSQGLVGGRVTDTQYF. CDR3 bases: TGTGCCAGCAGCCAAGGGCTAGTGGGGGGGCGGGTCACAGATACGCAGTATTTT.

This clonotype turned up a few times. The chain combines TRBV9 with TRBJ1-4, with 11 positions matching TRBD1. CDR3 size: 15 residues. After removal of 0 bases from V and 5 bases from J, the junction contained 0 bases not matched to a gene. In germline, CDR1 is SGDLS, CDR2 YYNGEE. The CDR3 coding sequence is TGTGCCAGCAGCGTAGGGACAGGGGGCAATGAAAAACTGTTTTTT. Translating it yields CASSVGTGGNEKLFF.

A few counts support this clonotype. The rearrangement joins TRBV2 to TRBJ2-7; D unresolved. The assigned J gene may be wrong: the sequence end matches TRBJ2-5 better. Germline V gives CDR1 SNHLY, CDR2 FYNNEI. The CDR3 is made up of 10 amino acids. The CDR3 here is CASSVKTQYF. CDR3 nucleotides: TGTGCCAGCAGTGTGAAGACCCAGTACTTC.

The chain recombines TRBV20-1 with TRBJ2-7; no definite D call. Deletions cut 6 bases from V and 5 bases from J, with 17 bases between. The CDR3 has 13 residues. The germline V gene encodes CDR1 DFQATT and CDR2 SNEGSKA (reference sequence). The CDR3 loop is CSAPSTLPDEQYF. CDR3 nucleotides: TGCAGTGCCCCTTCTACTTTGCCGGACGAGCAGTACTTC.

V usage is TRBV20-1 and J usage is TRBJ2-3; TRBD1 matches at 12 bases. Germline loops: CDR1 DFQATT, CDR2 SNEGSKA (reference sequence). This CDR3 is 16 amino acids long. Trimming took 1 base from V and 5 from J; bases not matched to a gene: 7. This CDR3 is CSARAEGQGARDTQYF. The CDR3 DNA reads TGCAGTGCTAGAGCCGAGGGACAGGGGGCCAGAGATACGCAGTATTTT.

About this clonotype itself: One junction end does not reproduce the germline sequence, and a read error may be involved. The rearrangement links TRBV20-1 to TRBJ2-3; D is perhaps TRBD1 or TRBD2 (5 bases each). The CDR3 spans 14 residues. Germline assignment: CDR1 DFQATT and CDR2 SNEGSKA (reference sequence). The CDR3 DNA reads TGCAGTACTAGAGTGCAGGGAAGCACAGATACGCAGTATTTT. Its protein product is CSTRVQGSTDTQYF.

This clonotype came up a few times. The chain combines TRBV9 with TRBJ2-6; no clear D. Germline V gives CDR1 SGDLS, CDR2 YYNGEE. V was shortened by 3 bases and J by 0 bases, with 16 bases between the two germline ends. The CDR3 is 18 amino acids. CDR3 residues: CASSEESVERSGANVLTF. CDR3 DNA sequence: TGTGCCAGCAGCGAGGAATCCGTCGAACGCTCTGGGGCCAACGTCCTGACTTTC. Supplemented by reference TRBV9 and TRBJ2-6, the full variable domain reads DSGVTQTPKHLITATGQRVTLRCSPRSGDLSVYWYQQSLDQGLQFLIQYYNGEERAKGNILERFSAQQFPDLHSELNLSSLELGDSALYFCASSEESVERSGANVLTFGAGSRLTVL.

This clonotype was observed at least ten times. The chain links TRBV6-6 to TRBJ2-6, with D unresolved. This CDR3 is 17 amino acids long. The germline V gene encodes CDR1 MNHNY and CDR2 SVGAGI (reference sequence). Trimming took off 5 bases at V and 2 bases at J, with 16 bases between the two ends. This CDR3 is CASSRATLYAGANVLTF. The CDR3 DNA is TGTGCCAGCAGTCGGGCGACGCTATACGCTGGGGCCAACGTCCTGACTTTC.

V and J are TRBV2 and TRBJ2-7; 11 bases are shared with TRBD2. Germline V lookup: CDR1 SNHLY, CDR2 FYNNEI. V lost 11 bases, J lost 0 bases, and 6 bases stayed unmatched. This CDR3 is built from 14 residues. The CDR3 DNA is TGTGCCGGGGGACTAGCGGACCCCTCCTACGAGCAGTACTTC. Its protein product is CAGGLADPSYEQYF.

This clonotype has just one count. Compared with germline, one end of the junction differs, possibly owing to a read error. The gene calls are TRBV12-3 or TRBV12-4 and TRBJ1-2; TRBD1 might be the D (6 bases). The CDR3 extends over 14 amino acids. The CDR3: CASSGSSGVHGHTF. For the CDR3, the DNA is TGTGCCAGCAGTGGGAGCTCAGGGGTTCATGGCCACACCTTC.